This TCR beta chain was profiled in a study of blood T cells in healthy people across ages. Study results and limitations: Those diversity estimates obtained from one million T cells were thought to be underestimates. The study could not conclusively compare naive and antigen-experienced cells, given its unsorted PBMCs.

This CDR3 spans 21 amino acids. The authors ran a second PCR of about 6 to 11 cycles using a sample-barcoded 5' primer and a J-beta primer mix. Carrying 12 random nucleotides, a template-switch adaptor labeled each individual cDNA molecule. Via MiXCR, TCRdb re-called the 5' RACE reads, giving one row per CDR3 protein. The sample yields 1,300,000 or so distinct CDR3 sequences, around 59% seen once. As for this clonotype: Its antigen is still unknown.

This receptor was taken from a man in his late teens or twenties in good health. Sequenced input: blood. J is TRBJ2-4 and V is TRBV12-3 or TRBV12-4; 12 nucleotides align to TRBD1. The end of the DNA fits TRBJ2-7 better, so the J call may be wrong. The CDR3 coding sequence is TGTGCCAGCAGCCGGGACAGGGGGCGCGGGCGCGTGCCTTTAGTTCGTCTCGAGCAGTACTTC. It encodes CASSRDRGRGRVPLVRLEQYF.